A single sample gave rise to the 19 T cell receptor beta chains below, sequenced in a study of CD8 T cells in Susac syndrome. An amount of RNA that ranged from 0.5 to 1 ug was reverse transcribed with random hexamers. TCRdb passed the immunoSEQ multiplex PCR reads through MiXCR, listing each CDR3 protein once. The profile shows under 85,000 distinct CDR3 sequences, 94% of them singletons. The material sequenced was CD8+ T cells from PBMCs. These receptors all stem from a human donor with Susac syndrome.

The chain couples TRBV23-1 to TRBJ1-5; D gene ambiguous. TRBV23-1 is an ORF; its function is uncertain. Between the trimmed V and J ends, which lost 7 bases and 3 bases, there was a span of 13 bases. CDR3 length equals 14 residues. The DNA for the CDR3 is TGCGCCAGCACCCAGCCAGACTTCAATCAGCCCCAGCATTTT. Translated: CASTQPDFNQPQHF.

The chain uses TRBV20-1 and TRBJ2-3; D is possibly TRBD2 (5 bases). The CDR3 runs 14 residues. V dropped 6 bases and J dropped 2 bases, with 15 bases sitting between them. Germline V gives CDR1 DFQATT, CDR2 SNEGSKA (reference sequence). CDR3 coding DNA: TGCAGTGCACCGACTAATTATTACACAGATACGCAGTATTTT. The encoded protein is CSAPTNYYTDTQYF.

The chain recombines TRBV3-1 with TRBJ2-1; 9 bases align to TRBD1. V trimming: 2 bases; J trimming: 4 bases; junction bases outside the gene matches: 6. Germline CDR1 and CDR2: LGHDT and YNNKEL (reference sequence). CDR3 length: 16 amino acids. The CDR3 is CASSQFTGTGYNEQFF. CDR3 nucleotides: TGTGCCAGCAGCCAATTTACCGGGACAGGGTACAATGAGCAGTTCTTC.

The rearrangement uses TRBV13 and TRBJ1-2; 10 nucleotides agree with TRBD1. The ends lost 5 bases at V and 8 bases at J; junction bases unmatched: 5. Germline V gives CDR1 PRHDT, CDR2 FYEKMQ (reference sequence). The CDR3 sequence is 13 residues long. CDR3 DNA sequence: TGTGCCAGCAGCCCCGGGACAGGGGACGGCTACACCTTC. Residues: CASSPGTGDGYTF.

CDR3 in amino acids: CASSWGGNQPQHF. Written as DNA, the CDR3 is TGTGCCAGCAGTTGGGGGGGAAATCAGCCCCAGCATTTT. V is TRBV6-6 and J is TRBJ1-5; weak D call: TRBD1 (5 bases). Per the germline V gene, CDR1 is MNHNY and CDR2 is SVGAGI (reference sequence). The CDR3 runs to 13 residues. Deletions cut 4 bases from V and 4 bases from J, with 8 bases between.

V usage is TRBV24-1 and J usage is TRBJ1-5; no clear D gene. The length of the CDR3 is 15 residues. Germline-derived CDR1 and CDR2 are KGHDR and SFDVKD. Trimming removed 0 bases at V and 3 bases at J, with 8 bases between. The CDR3 bases are TGTGCCACCAGTGATTTGCGATGCTTCAATCAGCCCCAGCATTTT. Protein sequence: CATSDLRCFNQPQHF.

The chain has TRBV15 and TRBJ2-3; either TRBD1 or TRBD2 may fit D (6 bases each). V was trimmed by 3 bases and J by 0 bases, leaving 10 bases between them. Germline V CDR1 and CDR2: LNHNV, YYDKDF (reference sequence). The CDR3 sequence is 15 residues long. Here the CDR3 DNA reads TGTGCCACCAGCAGCGGGGGCCATAGCACAGATACGCAGTATTTT. Translating gives CATSSGGHSTDTQYF.

This clonotype was seen once. The genes are TRBV19 and TRBJ1-4; 7 positions match TRBD1. The CDR3 is 16 amino acids. Germline values: CDR1 LNHDA, CDR2 SQIVND (reference sequence). The J segment lost 0 bases and the V segment lost 7 bases, leaving 8 bases of the junction unmatched. CDR3 nucleotides: TGTGCCAGTAAAGGGACAGAACGACCAACTAATGAAAAACTGTTTTTT. Translating it yields CASKGTERPTNEKLFF.

This clonotype was detected only once. This chain links TRBV5-1 with TRBJ1-2; no definite D call. Trimming took off 0 bases at V and 6 bases at J, with 12 bases between the two ends. The germline V gene encodes CDR1 SGHRS and CDR2 YFSETQ. This CDR3 region has 14 residues. CDR3: CASSLDPPGDGYTF. CDR3 nucleotides: TGCGCCAGCAGCTTGGACCCGCCTGGGGATGGCTACACCTTC.

The chain couples TRBV19 to TRBJ1-5, with 8 bases aligning to TRBD1. The CDR3 is made up of 12 amino acids. Looked up from germline, CDR1 is LNHDA and CDR2 is SQIVND (reference sequence). The ends lost 8 bases at V and 6 bases at J; junction bases unmatched: 3. CDR3 bases: TGTGCCAGTCGGACAGGGCTTCAGCCCCAGCATTTT. Its protein product is CASRTGLQPQHF.

V gene TRBV29-1 combines with J gene TRBJ2-7, with TRBD1 matching over 10 bases. Germline trimming cut 3 bases from V and 2 bases from J; bases unmatched to any gene: 1. Germline CDR1 and CDR2: SQVTM and ANQGSEA. CDR3 length: 13 amino acids. CDR3 coding DNA: TGCAGCGTTGAGGGACAGGGGCCCTACGAGCAGTACTTC. Translated: CSVEGQGPYEQYF.

The chain carries TRBV20-1 and TRBJ2-5; possibly TRBD1 for D (5 bases). This CDR3 comprises 17 residues. Germline V gene data show CDR1 as DFQATT and CDR2 as SNEGSKA (reference sequence). V was pared by 0 bases and J by 4 bases, with 21 bases between. Written as DNA, the CDR3 is TGCAGTGCTAGAGACCCCAATGGATTATCAGGGCTAGAGACCCAGTACTTC. Residues: CSARDPNGLSGLETQYF.

This sequence joins TRBV7-9 and TRBJ1-5; D call uncertain. The CDR3 contains 12 residues. The germline gives CDR1 SEHNR, CDR2 FQNEAQ (reference sequence). The V end was cut by 5 bases, the J end by 7 bases, with 9 bases between. The CDR3 region is CASSPEYQPQHF. In DNA form, the CDR3 reads TGTGCCAGCAGCCCCGAGTACCAGCCCCAGCATTTT. The whole variable domain, filled in from reference TRBV7-9 and TRBJ1-5, reads DTGVSQNPRHKITKRGQNVTFRCDPISEHNRLYWYRQTLGQGPEFLTYFQNEAQLEKSRLLSDRFSAERPKGSFSTLEIQRTEQGDSAMYLCASSPEYQPQHFGDGTRLSIL.

V gene TRBV3-1 combines with J gene TRBJ1-1; D is possibly TRBD1 (6 bases). V was trimmed by 5 bases and J by 7 bases, leaving 20 bases between them. The CDR3 has 15 amino acids. The V gene's germline CDR1 is LGHDT and CDR2 YNNKEL (reference sequence). CDR3 DNA sequence: TGTGCCAGCAGCGACCCGATGGACAGAACTTTTGAAGCTTTCTTT. It specifies CASSDPMDRTFEAFF.

This chain links TRBV30 with TRBJ2-3, with D possibly TRBD1 on 6 matching bases. Germline V CDR1 and CDR2: GTSNPN, SVGIG (reference sequence). With 4 bases removed from V and 6 bases from J, the gap between germline ends came to 17 bases. The length of the CDR3 is 14 residues. The chain's CDR3 is CAWTGGRPLDTQYF. Here the CDR3 DNA reads TGTGCCTGGACTGGGGGCAGGCCCTTGGATACGCAGTATTTT.

V gene TRBV5-1 combines with J gene TRBJ1-4; D remains unclear. CDR3 length: 15 amino acids. V was pared by 2 bases and J by 3 bases, with 11 bases between. In germline, CDR1 is SGHRS, CDR2 YFSETQ. This CDR3 is CASSFGQTSNEKLFF. The DNA for the CDR3 is TGCGCCAGCAGCTTTGGGCAGACCTCTAATGAAAAACTGTTTTTT.

CDR3 amino acids: CASSDSGGSMDTQYF. CDR3 nucleotides: TGTGCCAGCAGTGACTCTGGGGGCTCGATGGATACGCAGTATTTT. This chain connects TRBV6-4 to TRBJ2-3; possibly TRBD1 for D (6 bases). The CDR3 is 15 residues long. V was clipped by 0 bases and J by 6 bases, with 13 bases between them. Germline lookup yields CDR1 MRHNA and CDR2 SNTAGT.

The V call is TRBV20-1, the J call TRBJ2-7; D uncertain. The CDR3 is 14 amino acids. Trimming took off 6 bases at V and 4 bases at J, with 19 bases between the two ends. The V gene's germline CDR1 is DFQATT and CDR2 SNEGSKA (reference sequence). The CDR3 nucleotides are TGCAGTGCCATTCTCGACTGGCCGCAGTACGAGCAGTACTTC. It is translated as CSAILDWPQYEQYF.

The chain employs TRBV5-8 and TRBJ2-1, with D tentatively TRBD1 (6 bases). Trimming cost V 0 bases and J 11 bases, with 12 bases left between them. Germline V CDR1 and CDR2: SGHTS, YDEGEE. The CDR3 loop spans 13 amino acids. CDR3 protein: CASSLGQVIQQFF. CDR3 DNA: TGTGCCAGCAGCTTGGGACAGGTAATCCAGCAGTTCTTC.